This TCR beta chain was recorded in a study of response to subunit inactivated influenza vaccine. TCRdb reprocessed the RT-PCR reads with MiXCR, giving one entry per CDR3 protein. The data show roughly 520,000 distinct CDR3 sequences, 25% seen once. V shed 7 bases and J shed 3 bases, with 20 bases lying between them. The CDR3 is 15 amino acids. Germline V gene sequence: CDR1 SGHRS, CDR2 YFSETQ. Here the sequenced sample was CD4+ T cells sorted from PBMCs, taken 4 to 6 days after vaccination. The chain employs TRBV5-1 and TRBJ2-7, with D possibly TRBD1 on 7 matching bases. The receptor's source is a man aged 50-60 years who received an inactivated influenza vaccine. CDR3 nucleotide sequence: TGCGCCAGCCGGATAAGAGCAGGGGGGCTCTACGAGCAGTACTTC. Amino acids: CASRIRAGGLYEQYF.